The sequence of this T cell receptor beta chain was determined in a study of monozygotic twins with cystic fibrosis. Whole-study findings and limits: Shared CDR3 numbers were not associated with age, concordance or severity. J usage was most co-twin-similar in 8 of 16 pairs, V in 13.

For this clone: Antigen specificity is unknown.

Sequenced by immunoSEQ multiplex PCR; TCRdb stores in-frame clones only, minus some. Of 25,000 to 35,000 clones in the sample, around four fifths were seen once. CDR1 is SGHRS, CDR2 YFSETQ, per germline. This CDR3 has 13 amino acids. The germline V and J ends were trimmed by 4 bases and 2 bases, with 9 bases remaining between them. The source of this sequence is a girl aged 2 to 9 with cystic fibrosis. The V gene is TRBV5-1, the J gene TRBJ2-5, with a tentative D call TRBD1 (6 bases). Sequenced input: blood. The CDR3 is CASSLDRQETQYF. The CDR3 DNA follows: TGCGCCAGCAGCCTGGACAGACAAGAGACCCAGTACTTC.